This section outlines one T cell receptor (beta chain) sequence together with its context. No antigen is known for it. Base qualities are not at hand, and no much larger clone is one base apart. The CDR3 runs 14 amino acids, cysteine and phenylalanine included. The DNA shown is the 42-base CDR3, in frame from base 1. For this chain, trimming is 7 bases at the V end and 5 bases at the J end, and the number of junction bases without a gene match is 6. CDR1 and CDR2 are read off the germline V gene (reference sequence) as MNHEY and SMNVEV. Using the deep immunoSEQ assay, multiplex PCR amplified TCR CDR3 regions from genomic DNA. Extracted genomic DNA from each cell subset was distributed evenly across all wells of several immunoSEQ 96-well plates, and each plate was treated as a replicate. For sorted subsets, 150 to 250 ng genomic DNA, equal to 30,000 to 35,000 T cell genomes, was loaded into each replicate PCR. Purified libraries were quantified with a Qubit 3.0 fluorometer, sized on a Bioanalyzer 2100, and re-quantified with the KAPA Library Quantification kit. A separate single-read 150-cycle Illumina NextSeq 550 flow cell was used to sequence each immunoSEQ 96-well plate. The original pipeline was this. Because the immunoSEQ output included only junctional sequences and no quality scores, the filtering could not be the same as the filtering used for full-length reads. To assign V/J genes and CDR3, sequences were annotated against IMGT germline references using PyIR, a Python wrapper for IgBLAST v1.9. Reads were filtered out if the reads had weak V/J assignments (E-value above 1e-6), no CDR3, stop codons, out-of-frame junctions, or ambiguous translated residues. A V3J clonotype was defined by an identical inferred V gene, J gene, and CDR3 amino acid sequence. Percentage overlap between repertoires was calculated by dividing the number of shared unique clonotypes by the size of the smaller repertoire. Three approaches were used to assess repertoire richness: RTK rarefaction, the Chao1 estimator, and Recon v2.1 estimates of unobserved clonotypes. OLGA was used to compute generation probabilities for all TCRbeta clonotypes that the gDNA method yielded from a few donors. Held by TCRdb, this immuneACCESS table contains in-frame sequences only and omits some clones. Under half of the omission traces to an unresolved V gene where checked; the cause of the rest is unknown. V, J and clone size are taken as reported in that table, and D and trimming were inferred from the DNA itself. In this sample the table shows about 2 million clones, 85% to 95% of which occur a single time. The biggest ten clones account for about 1.1% of the sample.

This sample stems from a study of shared clonotypes between healthy human individuals (TCRdb year 2020). Regarding the study in general: A couple of women and three men aged 18 to 49 years were included in the cohort. Per donor, three plates each were used for CD4 naive and CD4 memory, two for CD8 naive, and one for CD8 memory. To estimate repertoire size and how much clonotype sharing occurs between individuals, the study deeply sequenced the blood TCR repertoires of about five healthy adults. To increase sequencing depth and limit assay-specific biases, TCR repertoire library preparation and sequencing were carried out by different laboratories using diverse techniques. Per donor, leukapheresis produced somewhere between about 0.9 and 9.5 billion PBMCs.

Study-wide findings and limitations: Sampling was restricted to blood, and TCR repertoires in tissues likely differ from the TCR repertoires found in blood. Naive subsets generally had larger estimated clonotype richness than memory subsets. Because the study included only a small number of donors, the genetic and exposure-history diversity represented was limited. Higher generation probabilities were observed for clonotypes shared by all four sorted-subset donors than for non-shared clonotypes. Rarefaction of sorted-subset datasets indicated incomplete sequencing despite the large sequencing depth. Pairwise subsampling led to the expectation that sequencing depth would affect the degree of clonotype sharing among donors. Across a handful of donors, about 5% of naive CD4, over 3% of naive CD8, approximately 2.5% of memory CD4, and roughly 0.4% of memory CD8 clonotypes were shared.

CD8 naive samples were CD45RO-negative cells positively selected for CCR7, giving a CD45RA+CCR7+ population that excluded TemRA cells. The donors were healthy, HIV-negative adults with no recently reported acute infections or vaccinations. Every donor was a Caucasian adult residing in Nashville, Tennessee, USA. After blood collection by leukapheresis, PBMCs were isolated using Ficoll-Histopaque density gradient centrifugation and then cryopreserved in the vapor phase of liquid nitrogen. Purity and quantity of every magnetically sorted T cell population were checked by analytical flow cytometry. Each sorted fraction had its genomic DNA isolated and then quantified by UV absorbance on a Nanodrop 2000c.

Sequencing was done on a sample of naive CD8+ T cells sorted from blood. The cell subset or site label, as the study defines it: CD45RA+CCR7+. The chain is assembled from TRBV27 and TRBJ2-1, with 9 bases aligning to TRBD1. This receptor was identified in a man younger than 35 in good health. The CDR3 reads as follows: CASTRTGEDNEQFF. The nucleotide sequence reads as follows: TGTGCCAGCACTCGGACAGGGGAAGACAATGAGCAGTTCTTC.